These 6 T cell receptor beta chains were sequenced from one sample in a study of vaccination and CD4 T cells after COVID-19. Sample treatment: approximately 9-day PBMC culture with coronavirus spike peptide pools or control peptides (ViraFEST assay). The collection of CD4+ T cells from the unexposed donor took place before the COVID-19 pandemic (2011-2018). These receptors' antigens are unknown. CD4+ T cells that had been cultured provided DNA sequenced with the Oncomine TCR Beta short-read assay. Via MiXCR, TCRdb re-called the PCR reads, giving one row per CDR3 protein. The sample yields approximately 6,200 distinct CDR3 sequences, around 25% seen once. Sequenced sample: CD4+ T cells from blood, cultured in vitro. The origin of the receptors is a human donor in good health.

The V gene is TRBV11-2, the J gene TRBJ2-1, with TRBD1 matching over 7 bases. V was clipped by 11 bases and J by 2 bases; unmatched bases: 9. Germline assignment: CDR1 SGHAT and CDR2 FQNNGV. CDR3 length: 14 amino acids. The DNA for the CDR3 is TGTGCCGGCTCCGGGACAGCGACCTACAATGAGCAGTTCTTC. Amino acid sequence: CAGSGTATYNEQFF.

By sample fraction, this clonotype is medium-sized. The chain links TRBV20-1 to TRBJ2-5, with no clear D. The CDR3 length is 11 residues. Germline values: CDR1 DFQATT, CDR2 SNEGSKA (reference sequence). Trimming removed 1 base at V and 6 bases at J, with 6 bases between. The CDR3 spells CSARVFQTQYF. CDR3 DNA: TGCAGTGCTAGAGTCTTTCAGACCCAGTACTTC.

There are a few counts of this clonotype. The chain couples TRBV7-2 to TRBJ2-1; maybe TRBD2 (6 bases). Germline CDR1 reads SGHTA; CDR2 reads FQGNSA. Trimming removed 5 bases at V and 2 bases at J, with 13 bases between. The CDR3 spans 15 residues. The DNA for the CDR3 is TGTGCCAGCAGCCGGAGCGGGCAGACCTACAATGAGCAGTTCTTC. Protein: CASSRSGQTYNEQFF.

This chain connects TRBV11-2 to TRBJ1-1, with a tentative D call TRBD1 (5 bases). Trimming cost V 0 bases and J 4 bases, with 9 bases left between them. Germline assignment: CDR1 SGHAT and CDR2 FQNNGV. There are 14 residues in the CDR3. CDR3 DNA sequence: TGTGCCAGCAGCTTAGATCCTGGGGGCACTGAAGCTTTCTTT. This encodes CASSLDPGGTEAFF.

The chain employs TRBV30 and TRBJ1-6, with TRBD1 as a possible D gene (5 bases). Trimming cost V 3 bases and J 12 bases, with 12 bases left between them. Germline V gene lookup returns CDR1 GTSNPN and CDR2 SVGIG (reference sequence). The CDR3 spans 12 residues. This CDR3 reads CAWRATVKPLHF. In DNA, the CDR3 is TGTGCCTGGAGGGCGACAGTGAAACCCCTCCACTTT.

V is TRBV11-2 and J is TRBJ1-2, with no clear D. Trimming removed 3 bases from V and 6 bases from J, with 17 bases in between. CDR3 length: 15 residues. Germline V gene lookup returns CDR1 SGHAT and CDR2 FQNNGV. The CDR3 is CASSLNTPTPDGYTF. As DNA, the CDR3 is TGTGCCAGCAGCTTGAACACCCCCACGCCAGATGGCTACACCTTC.